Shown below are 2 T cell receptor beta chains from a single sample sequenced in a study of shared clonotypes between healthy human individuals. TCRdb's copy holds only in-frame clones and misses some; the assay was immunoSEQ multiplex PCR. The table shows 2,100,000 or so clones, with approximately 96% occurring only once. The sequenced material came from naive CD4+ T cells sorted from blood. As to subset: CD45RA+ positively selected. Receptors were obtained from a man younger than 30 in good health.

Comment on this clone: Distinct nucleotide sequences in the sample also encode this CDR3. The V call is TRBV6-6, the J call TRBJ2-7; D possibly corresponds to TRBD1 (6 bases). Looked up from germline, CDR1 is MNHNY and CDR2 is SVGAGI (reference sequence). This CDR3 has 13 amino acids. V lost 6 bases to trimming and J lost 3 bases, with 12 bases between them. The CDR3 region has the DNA TGTGCCAGCAGCTTGCCACAGGGCTACGAGCAGTACTTC. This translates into CASSLPQGYEQYF.

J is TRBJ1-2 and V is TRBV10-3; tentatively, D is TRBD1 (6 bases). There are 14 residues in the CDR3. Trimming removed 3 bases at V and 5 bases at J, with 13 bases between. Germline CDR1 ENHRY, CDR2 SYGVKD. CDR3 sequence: CAISDDRGQYGYTF. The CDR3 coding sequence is TGTGCCATCAGTGACGACCGGGGGCAATATGGCTACACCTTC.